A selection of T cell receptor beta chains follows, all from one sample in a study of beta chain features in type 1 diabetes. The repertoire was sequenced with immunoSEQ multiplex PCR; TCRdb's copy has only in-frame clones and lacks some. The data contain hundreds of thousands of clones, around an eighth of them seen just once; the ten biggest clones take up 0.022%. The sample taken for sequencing was naive CD4+ T cells from blood. Receptor source: a man aged 18 to 30 with type 1 diabetes. The CDR3 runs from the conserved cysteine through the conserved F or W. The order of the fields is CDR3 DNA, CDR3 protein, J gene, V gene, D gene, clone size. A D gene is named only where the DNA matches it firmly. Clone size is not always given. Where it is, it says once, few, many or a class for expanded clones.

CDR3 DNA: TGTGCCAGTCGCTTGTCTGGGGGCGGACAGCCCCAGCATTTT; CDR3 protein: CASRLSGGGQPQHF; J gene: TRBJ1-5; V gene: TRBV6-5; D gene: NA; clone size: few
CDR3 DNA: TGTGCCAGCAGCTTAGACTTCGGGACGGTAACCTCCTACGAGCAGTACTTC; CDR3 protein: CASSLDFGTVTSYEQYF; J gene: TRBJ2-7; V gene: TRBV7-9; D gene: NA; clone size: NA
CDR3 DNA: TGTGCCAGCAGTGCACTAGCGGTCTACAATGAGCAGTTCTTC; CDR3 protein: CASSALAVYNEQFF; J gene: TRBJ2-1; V gene: TRBV6-1; D gene: TRBD2; clone size: few
CDR3 DNA: TGTGCCAGCGAGGAGGGGGCGAACTATGGCTACACCTTC; CDR3 protein: CASEEGANYGYTF; J gene: TRBJ1-2; V gene: TRBV2; D gene: TRBD1; clone size: NA
CDR3 DNA: TGCAGCGTTGAAGATACGAACGGCTACACCTTC; CDR3 protein: CSVEDTNGYTF; J gene: TRBJ1-2; V gene: TRBV29-1; D gene: NA; clone size: NA
CDR3 DNA: TGTGCCACCTCGGCGGGGGGCCGAGCGAACACCGGGGAGCTGTTTTTT; CDR3 protein: CATSAGGRANTGELFF; J gene: TRBJ2-2; V gene: TRBV15; D gene: TRBD2; clone size: few
CDR3 DNA: TGCGCCAGCAGCCAACTAGACAGGGACGGAAACACCATATATTTT; CDR3 protein: CASSQLDRDGNTIYF; J gene: TRBJ1-3; V gene: TRBV4-1; D gene: TRBD1; clone size: few
CDR3 DNA: TGTGCCTGGAGTGCCGGGACTCTTGATCAGCCCCAGCATTTT; CDR3 protein: CAWSAGTLDQPQHF; J gene: TRBJ1-5; V gene: TRBV30; D gene: NA; clone size: NA
CDR3 DNA: TGCGCCAGCAGCCAAGATCTTGAGCAGTTCTTC; CDR3 protein: CASSQDLEQFF; J gene: TRBJ2-1; V gene: TRBV4-1; D gene: NA; clone size: few
CDR3 DNA: TGTGCCAGCAGGTTAAGGGGTTCCTACGAGCAGTACTTC; CDR3 protein: CASRLRGSYEQYF; J gene: TRBJ2-7; V gene: TRBV7-2; D gene: NA; clone size: few
CDR3 DNA: TGTGCCAGCAGTTCCGGACAGGGGAACACTGAAGCTTTCTTT; CDR3 protein: CASSSGQGNTEAFF; J gene: TRBJ1-1; V gene: TRBV6-6; D gene: TRBD1; clone size: NA
CDR3 DNA: TGTGCCATCACCTCGGGACAGGAGGGGCCCGGAGAAGCTTTCTTT; CDR3 protein: CAITSGQEGPGEAFF; J gene: TRBJ1-1; V gene: TRBV10-3; D gene: TRBD1; clone size: few
CDR3 DNA: TGCGCCAGCAGCGCCGGGGGGAATCAGCCCCAGCATTTT; CDR3 protein: CASSAGGNQPQHF; J gene: TRBJ1-5; V gene: TRBV5-1; D gene: NA; clone size: NA
CDR3 DNA: TGTGCCACCAGCAGAAGGGAGGGGGTAGTATCGAAGGCTGAAGCTTTCTTT; CDR3 protein: CATSRREGVVSKAEAFF; J gene: TRBJ1-1; V gene: TRBV15; D gene: NA; clone size: few
CDR3 DNA: TGTGCCAGCAGCCGCACAGGGATGGACTATGGCTACACCTTC; CDR3 protein: CASSRTGMDYGYTF; J gene: TRBJ1-2; V gene: TRBV7-9; D gene: NA; clone size: NA
CDR3 DNA: TGTGCCAGCAGCCCGAGCTGGGGGATAAACGTCCTGACTTTC; CDR3 protein: CASSPSWGINVLTF; J gene: TRBJ2-6; V gene: TRBV9; D gene: NA; clone size: NA
CDR3 DNA: TGTGCCTGGAGCCGCAAAACAGGGGGCGTCGGAAAACTGTTTTTT; CDR3 protein: CAWSRKTGGVGKLFF; J gene: TRBJ1-4; V gene: TRBV30; D gene: TRBD1; clone size: NA
CDR3 DNA: TGTGCCAGCAGGAGTTTCTACAATGAGCAGTTCTTC; CDR3 protein: CASRSFYNEQFF; J gene: TRBJ2-1; V gene: TRBV6-5; D gene: NA; clone size: few
CDR3 DNA: TGTGCCATCAGTGAGCGGGACTCTAGCGGGGGAGAGAGGGAGACCCAGTACTTC; CDR3 protein: CAISERDSSGGERETQYF; J gene: TRBJ2-5; V gene: TRBV10-3; D gene: TRBD2; clone size: NA
CDR3 DNA: TGTGCCAGCAGCTTTTCCAGGGCTGGAGTTGAAGCTTTCTTT; CDR3 protein: CASSFSRAGVEAFF; J gene: TRBJ1-1; V gene: TRBV7-8; D gene: NA; clone size: NA
CDR3 DNA: TGTGCCAGCAGCGTAGTTTCGGAAGGGGGAGATACGCAGTATTTT; CDR3 protein: CASSVVSEGGDTQYF; J gene: TRBJ2-3; V gene: TRBV9; D gene: NA; clone size: NA
CDR3 DNA: TGTGCCTGGAGTGTCGACCAGAGCGGGGTCAGAGATACGCAGTATTTT; CDR3 protein: CAWSVDQSGVRDTQYF; J gene: TRBJ2-3; V gene: TRBV30; D gene: TRBD2; clone size: NA
CDR3 DNA: TGCGCCAGCAGCGAACACTCGTTCGGACTAGCGGGCTCCTACGAGCAGTACTTC; CDR3 protein: CASSEHSFGLAGSYEQYF; J gene: TRBJ2-7; V gene: TRBV5-1; D gene: TRBD2; clone size: few
CDR3 DNA: TGCGCCAGCAGAAGAGGACAGTCGAACACTGAAGCTTTCTTT; CDR3 protein: CASRRGQSNTEAFF; J gene: TRBJ1-1; V gene: TRBV5-1; D gene: NA; clone size: NA
CDR3 DNA: TGTGCCAGCAGTGAATCTAGCGGGGGGGCCGGCGCGGAGACCCAGTACTTC; CDR3 protein: CASSESSGGAGAETQYF; J gene: TRBJ2-5; V gene: TRBV2; D gene: TRBD2; clone size: few
CDR3 DNA: TGTGCCAGCAGCCAAGATAATGGAGGGACAAACTATGGCTACACCTTC; CDR3 protein: CASSQDNGGTNYGYTF; J gene: TRBJ1-2; V gene: TRBV4-2; D gene: NA; clone size: NA
CDR3 DNA: TGCGCCAGCAGTGTAGGAGGGGATGGCTACACCTTC; CDR3 protein: CASSVGGDGYTF; J gene: TRBJ1-2; V gene: TRBV5-1; D gene: NA; clone size: NA
CDR3 DNA: TGTGCCAGCAGCCGTGAGGGGCTTGCTGGCTACACCTTC; CDR3 protein: CASSREGLAGYTF; J gene: TRBJ1-2; V gene: TRBV6-6; D gene: NA; clone size: NA
CDR3 DNA: TGTGCCAGCACCCAGTTCGGGGAGGCTGAAAAACTGTTTTTT; CDR3 protein: CASTQFGEAEKLFF; J gene: TRBJ1-4; V gene: TRBV6-6; D gene: NA; clone size: few
CDR3 DNA: TGTGCCAGCAGCTCACCTTCGAACAGACACGGGGAGCTGTTTTTT; CDR3 protein: CASSSPSNRHGELFF; J gene: TRBJ2-2; V gene: TRBV7-9; D gene: NA; clone size: NA
CDR3 DNA: TGTGCCAGCACCTCCCAGGGGGCAAATGGCTACACCTTC; CDR3 protein: CASTSQGANGYTF; J gene: TRBJ1-2; V gene: TRBV11-3; D gene: TRBD1; clone size: NA